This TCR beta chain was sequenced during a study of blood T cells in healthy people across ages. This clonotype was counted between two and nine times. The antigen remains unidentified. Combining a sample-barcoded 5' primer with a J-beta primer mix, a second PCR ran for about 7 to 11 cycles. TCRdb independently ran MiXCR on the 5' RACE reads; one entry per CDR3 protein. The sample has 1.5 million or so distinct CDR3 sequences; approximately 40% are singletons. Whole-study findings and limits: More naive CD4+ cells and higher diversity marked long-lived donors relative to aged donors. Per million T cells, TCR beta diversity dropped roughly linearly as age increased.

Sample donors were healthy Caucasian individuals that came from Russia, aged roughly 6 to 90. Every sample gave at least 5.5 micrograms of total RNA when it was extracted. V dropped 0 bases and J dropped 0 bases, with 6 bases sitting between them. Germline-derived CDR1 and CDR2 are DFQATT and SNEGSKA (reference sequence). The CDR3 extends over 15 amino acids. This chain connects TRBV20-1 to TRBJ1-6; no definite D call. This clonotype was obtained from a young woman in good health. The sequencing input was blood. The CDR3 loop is CSARDGNSYNSPLHF. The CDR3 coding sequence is TGCAGTGCTAGAGATGGCAACTCCTATAATTCACCCCTCCACTTT.